This T cell receptor (beta chain) was captured by sequencing in a study of cytotoxic CD8 clonotypes in ibrutinib-treated CLL. In the case of this clone: Antigen specificity is unknown.

Data came from immunoSEQ multiplex PCR; TCRdb stores just in-frame clones and leaves some out. The sample holds 200,000 to 250,000 clones, roughly 77% seen once. V lost 3 bases and J lost 7; bases outside the gene matches: 6. CDR1 and CDR2 (germline): SGHRS, YFSETQ. The CDR3 loop spans 16 amino acids. General study findings and limits: The public clonotypes identified were infrequent and showed contraction or stability on treatment. Ibrutinib response saw clonality rise, and progression saw it return toward baseline. Patients showed higher baseline clonality than age-matched healthy donors, and it tracked circulating CD8+ T-cell counts.

J is TRBJ2-1 and V is TRBV5-1; TRBD2 matches 14 bases. The TCR originated in a human donor with chronic lymphocytic leukemia. The sequenced sample was PBMCs, obtained after 12 months of ibrutinib treatment. The chain's CDR3 is CASSSGRLAGGNEQFF. The CDR3 DNA is TGCGCCAGCAGCTCCGGACGACTAGCGGGAGGGAATGAGCAGTTCTTC.